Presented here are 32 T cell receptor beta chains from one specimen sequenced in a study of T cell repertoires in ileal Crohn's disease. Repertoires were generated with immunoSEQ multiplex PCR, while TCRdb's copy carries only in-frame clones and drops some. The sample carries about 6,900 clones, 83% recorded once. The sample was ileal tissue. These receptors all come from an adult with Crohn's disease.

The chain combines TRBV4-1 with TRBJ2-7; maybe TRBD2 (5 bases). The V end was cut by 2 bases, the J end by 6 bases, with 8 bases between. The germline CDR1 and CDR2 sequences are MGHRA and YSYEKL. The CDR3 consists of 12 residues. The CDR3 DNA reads TGCGCCAGCAGCCAATCCGGGATCGAGCAGTACTTC. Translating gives CASSQSGIEQYF.

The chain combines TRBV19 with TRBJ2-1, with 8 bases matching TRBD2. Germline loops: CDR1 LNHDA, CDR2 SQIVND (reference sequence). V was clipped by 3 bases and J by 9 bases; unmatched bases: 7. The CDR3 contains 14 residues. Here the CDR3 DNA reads TGTGCCAGTAGTATTGCGGGAGGAGTAGGTGAGCAGTTCTTC. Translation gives CASSIAGGVGEQFF.

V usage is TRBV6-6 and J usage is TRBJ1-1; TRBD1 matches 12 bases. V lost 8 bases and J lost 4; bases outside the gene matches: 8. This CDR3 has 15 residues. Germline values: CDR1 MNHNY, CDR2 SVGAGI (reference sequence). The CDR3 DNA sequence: TGTGCCAGCGGGGACAGGGGGCGGAAGACCACTGAAGCTTTCTTT. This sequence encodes CASGDRGRKTTEAFF.

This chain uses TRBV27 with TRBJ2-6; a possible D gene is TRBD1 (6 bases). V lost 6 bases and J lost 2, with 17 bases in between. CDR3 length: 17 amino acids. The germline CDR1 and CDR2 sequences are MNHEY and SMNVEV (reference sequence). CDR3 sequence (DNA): TGTGCCAGCAGCCCAAGGGCAGGGGCCACTGGGGCCAACGTCCTGACTTTC. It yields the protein CASSPRAGATGANVLTF.

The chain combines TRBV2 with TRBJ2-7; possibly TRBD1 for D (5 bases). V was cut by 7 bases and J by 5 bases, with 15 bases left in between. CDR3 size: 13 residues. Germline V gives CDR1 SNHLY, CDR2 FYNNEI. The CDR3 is CASNPLVGDEQYF. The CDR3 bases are TGTGCCAGCAATCCCCTGGTAGGGGACGAGCAGTACTTC. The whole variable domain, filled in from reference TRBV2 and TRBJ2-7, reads EPEVTQTPSHQVTQMGQEVILRCVPISNHLYFYWYRQILGQKVEFLVSFYNNEISEKSEIFDDQFSVERPDGSNFTLKIRSTKLEDSAMYFCASNPLVGDEQYFGPGTRLTVT.

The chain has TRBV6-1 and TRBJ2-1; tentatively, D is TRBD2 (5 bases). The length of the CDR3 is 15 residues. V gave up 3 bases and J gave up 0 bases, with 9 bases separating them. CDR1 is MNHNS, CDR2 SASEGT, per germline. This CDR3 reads CASSESGYSYNEQFF. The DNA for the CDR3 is TGTGCCAGCAGTGAGAGCGGATACTCCTACAATGAGCAGTTCTTC.

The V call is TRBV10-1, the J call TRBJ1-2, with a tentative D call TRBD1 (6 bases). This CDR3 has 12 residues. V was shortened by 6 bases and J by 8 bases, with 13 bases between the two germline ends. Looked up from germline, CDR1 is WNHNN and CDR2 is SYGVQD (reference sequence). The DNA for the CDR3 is TGCGCCAGCAGGCGGGGGGCAGGAGGCTACACCTTC. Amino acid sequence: CASRRGAGGYTF.

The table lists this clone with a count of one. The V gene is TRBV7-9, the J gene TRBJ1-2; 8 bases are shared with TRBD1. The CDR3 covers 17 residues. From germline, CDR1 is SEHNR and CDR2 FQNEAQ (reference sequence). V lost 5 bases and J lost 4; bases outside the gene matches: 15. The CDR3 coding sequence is TGTGCCAGCAGCCTAACCCAGGGGGCCAGAGTGCGCTATGGCTACACCTTC. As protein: CASSLTQGARVRYGYTF.

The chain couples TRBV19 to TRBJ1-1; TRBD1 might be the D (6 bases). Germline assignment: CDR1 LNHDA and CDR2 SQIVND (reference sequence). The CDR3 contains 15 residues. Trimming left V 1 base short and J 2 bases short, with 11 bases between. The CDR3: CASSIAGQLNTEAFF. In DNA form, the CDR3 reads TGTGCCAGTAGTATAGCCGGACAGCTAAACACTGAAGCTTTCTTT.

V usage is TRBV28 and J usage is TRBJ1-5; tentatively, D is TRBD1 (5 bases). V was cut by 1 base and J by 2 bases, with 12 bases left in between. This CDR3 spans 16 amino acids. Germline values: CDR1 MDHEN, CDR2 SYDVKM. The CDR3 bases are TGTGCCAGCAGTTTATACAGGCCCAGCGGCAATCAGCCCCAGCATTTT. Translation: CASSLYRPSGNQPQHF.

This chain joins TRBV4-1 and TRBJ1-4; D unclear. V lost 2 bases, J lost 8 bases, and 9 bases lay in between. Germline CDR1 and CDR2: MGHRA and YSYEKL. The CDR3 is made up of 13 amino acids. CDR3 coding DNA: TGCGCCAGCAGCCAACAAGGAGGAGAAAAACTGTTTTTT. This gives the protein CASSQQGGEKLFF.

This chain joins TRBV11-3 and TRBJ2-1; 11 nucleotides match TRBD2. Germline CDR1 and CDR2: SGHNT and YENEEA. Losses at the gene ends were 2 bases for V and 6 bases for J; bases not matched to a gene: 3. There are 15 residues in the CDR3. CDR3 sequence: CASSLSGLAGNEQFF. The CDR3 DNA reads TGTGCCAGCAGCTTATCCGGACTAGCGGGCAATGAGCAGTTCTTC.

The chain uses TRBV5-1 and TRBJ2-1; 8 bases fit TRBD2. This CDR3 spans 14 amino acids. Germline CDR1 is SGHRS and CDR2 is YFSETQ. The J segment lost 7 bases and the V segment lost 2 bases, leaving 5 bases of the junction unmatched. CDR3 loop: CASSLSPSGNEQFF. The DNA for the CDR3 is TGCGCCAGCAGCTTATCCCCTAGCGGGAATGAGCAGTTCTTC.

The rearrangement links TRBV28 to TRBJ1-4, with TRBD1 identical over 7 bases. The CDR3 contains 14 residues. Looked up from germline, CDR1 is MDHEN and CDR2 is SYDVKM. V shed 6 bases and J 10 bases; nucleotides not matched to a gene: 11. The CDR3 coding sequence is TGTGCCAGCAGCTCCGACAGGGAGGTGGGAAAACTGTTTTTT. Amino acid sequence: CASSSDREVGKLFF.

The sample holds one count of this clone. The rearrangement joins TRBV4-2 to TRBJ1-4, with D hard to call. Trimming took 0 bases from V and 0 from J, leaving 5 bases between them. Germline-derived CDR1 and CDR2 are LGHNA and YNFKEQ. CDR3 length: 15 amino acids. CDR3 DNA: TGTGCCAGCAGCCAAGAGAGTGCAACTAATGAAAAACTGTTTTTT. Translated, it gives CASSQESATNEKLFF.

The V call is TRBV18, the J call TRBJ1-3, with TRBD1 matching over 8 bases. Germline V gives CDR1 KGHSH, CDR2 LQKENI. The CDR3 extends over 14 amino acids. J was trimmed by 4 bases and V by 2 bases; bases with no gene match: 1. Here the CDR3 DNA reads TGTGCCAGCTCACCAGGGACAGGAGGAAACACCATATATTTT. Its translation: CASSPGTGGNTIYF.

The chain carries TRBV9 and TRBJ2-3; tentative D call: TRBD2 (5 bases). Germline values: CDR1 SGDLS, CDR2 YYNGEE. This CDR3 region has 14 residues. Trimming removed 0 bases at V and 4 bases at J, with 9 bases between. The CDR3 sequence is CASSVEAAADTQYF. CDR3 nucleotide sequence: TGTGCCAGCAGCGTAGAAGCAGCGGCAGATACGCAGTATTTT.

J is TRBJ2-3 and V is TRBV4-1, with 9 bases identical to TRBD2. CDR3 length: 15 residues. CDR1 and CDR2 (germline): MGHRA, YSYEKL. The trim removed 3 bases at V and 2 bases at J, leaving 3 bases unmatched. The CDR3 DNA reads TGCGCCAGCAGCCAGGCTAGCGGGGACACAGATACGCAGTATTTT. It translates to CASSQASGDTDTQYF.

The CDR3 sequence: CASSPPGQGVQPQHF. The CDR3 coding sequence is TGTGCCAGCTCACCGCCGGGACAAGGCGTTCAGCCCCAGCATTTT. The rearrangement links TRBV18 to TRBJ1-5; TRBD1 is a possible D gene (6 bases). V was clipped by 3 bases and J by 6 bases, with 15 bases between them. The CDR3 contains 15 residues. The germline V gene encodes CDR1 KGHSH and CDR2 LQKENI.

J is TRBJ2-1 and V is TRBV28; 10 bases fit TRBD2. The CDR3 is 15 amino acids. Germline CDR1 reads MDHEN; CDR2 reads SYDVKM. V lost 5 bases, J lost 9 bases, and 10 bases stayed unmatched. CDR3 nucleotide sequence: TGTGCCAGCAGTGGAGCGGGAGGGCCGAGATTTGAGCAGTTCTTC. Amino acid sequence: CASSGAGGPRFEQFF.

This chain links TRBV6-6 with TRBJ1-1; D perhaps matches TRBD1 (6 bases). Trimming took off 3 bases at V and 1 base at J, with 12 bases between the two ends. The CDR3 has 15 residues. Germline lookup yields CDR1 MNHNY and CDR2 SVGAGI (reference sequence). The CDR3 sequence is CASSYARGANTEAFF. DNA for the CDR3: TGTGCCAGCAGTTATGCTCGGGGGGCGAACACTGAAGCTTTCTTT.

The CDR3 nucleotides are TGTGCCAGCAGCCGTATATCGGGACTAGCGGACCGCGAGCAGTACTTC. Encoded protein: CASSRISGLADREQYF. The genes are TRBV5-6 and TRBJ2-7; TRBD2 matches 11 bases. The CDR3 is made up of 16 amino acids. Germline V gene lookup returns CDR1 SGHDT and CDR2 YYEEEE. Trimming took 4 bases from V and 6 from J; bases not matched to a gene: 12.

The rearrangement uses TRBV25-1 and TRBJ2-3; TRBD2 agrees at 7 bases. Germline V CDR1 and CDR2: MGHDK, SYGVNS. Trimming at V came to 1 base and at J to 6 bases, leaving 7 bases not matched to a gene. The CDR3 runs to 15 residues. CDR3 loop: CASSESGGRTDTQYF. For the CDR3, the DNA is TGTGCCAGCAGTGAATCGGGCGGGAGAACGGATACGCAGTATTTT.

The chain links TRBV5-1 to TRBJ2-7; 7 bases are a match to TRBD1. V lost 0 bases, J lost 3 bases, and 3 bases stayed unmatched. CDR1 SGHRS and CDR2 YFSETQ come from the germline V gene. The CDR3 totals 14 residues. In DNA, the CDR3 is TGCGCCAGCAGCTTGGTGGGACAGAGCTACGAGCAGTACTTC. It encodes CASSLVGQSYEQYF.

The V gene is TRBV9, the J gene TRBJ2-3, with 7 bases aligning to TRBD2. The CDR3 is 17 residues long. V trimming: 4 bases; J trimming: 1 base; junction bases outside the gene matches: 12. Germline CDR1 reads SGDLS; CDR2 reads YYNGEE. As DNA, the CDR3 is TGTGCCAGCAGCAGGGGAGTGGGAGCGGGGCGCACAGATACGCAGTATTTT. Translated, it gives CASSRGVGAGRTDTQYF.

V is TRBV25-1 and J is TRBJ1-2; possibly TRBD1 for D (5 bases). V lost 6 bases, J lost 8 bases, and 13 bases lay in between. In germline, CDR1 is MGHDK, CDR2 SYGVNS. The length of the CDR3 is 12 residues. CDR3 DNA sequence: TGTGCCAGCAGAGGGGATTCGGGCGGCTACACCTTC. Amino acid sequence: CASRGDSGGYTF.

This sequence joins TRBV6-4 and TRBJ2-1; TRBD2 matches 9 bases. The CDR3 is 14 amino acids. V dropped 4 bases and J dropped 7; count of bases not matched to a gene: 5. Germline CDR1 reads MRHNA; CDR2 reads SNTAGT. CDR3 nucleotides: TGTGCCAGCAGTGCGACTAGCGGAGGGAATGAGCAGTTCTTC. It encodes CASSATSGGNEQFF.

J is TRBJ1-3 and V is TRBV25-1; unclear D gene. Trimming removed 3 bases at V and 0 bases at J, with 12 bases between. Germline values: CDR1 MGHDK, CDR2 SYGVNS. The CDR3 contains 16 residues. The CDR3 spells CASSDFRGFSGNTIYF. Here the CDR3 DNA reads TGTGCCAGCAGTGACTTCCGGGGATTCTCTGGAAACACCATATATTTT.

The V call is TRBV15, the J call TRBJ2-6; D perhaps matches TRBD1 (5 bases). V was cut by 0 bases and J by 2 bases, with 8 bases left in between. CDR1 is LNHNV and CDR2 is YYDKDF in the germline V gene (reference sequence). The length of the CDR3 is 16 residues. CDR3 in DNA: TGTGCCACCAGCAGAGATAAGGGGACTGGGGCCAACGTCCTGACTTTC. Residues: CATSRDKGTGANVLTF.

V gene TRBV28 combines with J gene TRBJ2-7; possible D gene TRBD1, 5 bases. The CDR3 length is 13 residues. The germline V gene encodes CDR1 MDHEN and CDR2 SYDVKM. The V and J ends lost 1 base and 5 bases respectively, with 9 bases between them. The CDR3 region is CASSLSSGHEQYF. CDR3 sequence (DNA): TGTGCCAGCAGTTTATCGTCAGGGCACGAGCAGTACTTC.

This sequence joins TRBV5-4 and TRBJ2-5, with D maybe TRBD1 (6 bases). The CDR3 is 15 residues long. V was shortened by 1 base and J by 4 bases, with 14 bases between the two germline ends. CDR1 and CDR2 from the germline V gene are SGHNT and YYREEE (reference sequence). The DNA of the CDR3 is TGTGCCAGCAGCTTGTCCCTGGGGGCGGGAGAGACCCAGTACTTC. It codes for CASSLSLGAGETQYF.

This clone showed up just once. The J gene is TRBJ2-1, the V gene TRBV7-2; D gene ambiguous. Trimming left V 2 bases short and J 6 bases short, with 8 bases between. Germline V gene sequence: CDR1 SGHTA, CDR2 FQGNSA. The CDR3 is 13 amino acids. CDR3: CASSLTTLNEQFF. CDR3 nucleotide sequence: TGTGCCAGCAGCTTAACTACCCTCAATGAGCAGTTCTTC.